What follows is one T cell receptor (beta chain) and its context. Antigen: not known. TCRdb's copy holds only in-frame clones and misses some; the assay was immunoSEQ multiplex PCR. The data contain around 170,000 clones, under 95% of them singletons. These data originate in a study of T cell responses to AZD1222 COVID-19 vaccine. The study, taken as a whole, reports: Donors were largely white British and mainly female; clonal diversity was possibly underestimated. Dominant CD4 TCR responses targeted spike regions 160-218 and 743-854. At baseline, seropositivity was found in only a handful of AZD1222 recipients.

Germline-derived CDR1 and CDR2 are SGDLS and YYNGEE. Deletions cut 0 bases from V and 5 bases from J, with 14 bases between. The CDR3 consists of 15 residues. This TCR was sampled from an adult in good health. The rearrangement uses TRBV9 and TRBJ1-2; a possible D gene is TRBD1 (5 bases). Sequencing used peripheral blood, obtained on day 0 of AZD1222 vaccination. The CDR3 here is CASSVADILVYGYTF. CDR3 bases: TGTGCCAGCAGCGTAGCGGACATCTTGGTTTATGGCTACACCTTC.